These T cell receptor beta chains were read from a single sample in a study of CD8+ T cells in alopecia areata. The method was immunoSEQ multiplex PCR; TCRdb's version includes in-frame clones alone and lacks a portion of them. This sample carries under 250,000 clones, more than 45% of them seen once, and the ten largest clones take 1.6%. Sequenced here: CD4+ T cells sorted from blood, sampled at week 4, from a patient treated with tofacitinib. The receptors stem from a human donor with alopecia areata. The CDR3 runs from the conserved cysteine through the conserved F or W. A D gene is named only where the DNA matches it firmly. Clone size is not always given. Where it is, it says once, few, many or a class for expanded clones.

CASSLFVQSSYNEQFF	TGTGCCAGCAGCTTATTTGTCCAGAGCTCCTACAATGAGCAGTTCTTC	-	TRBV7-2	TRBJ2-1	-
CASSLDKTSGTSYEQYF	TGTGCCAGCAGCTTAGATAAAACTAGCGGGACCTCCTACGAGCAGTACTTC	TRBD2	TRBV11-2	TRBJ2-7	-
CSVRTDSYEQYF	TGCAGCGTTAGGACTGATTCCTACGAGCAGTACTTC	-	TRBV29-1	TRBJ2-7	-
CASSPTGKVHSPLHF	TGTGCCAGCTCACCCACAGGGAAGGTCCATTCACCCCTCCACTTT	-	TRBV18	TRBJ1-6	-
CASSVVGAAPGSNEQFF	TGTGCCAGCAGCGTAGTAGGGGCCGCGCCAGGCTCCAATGAGCAGTTCTTC	-	TRBV9	TRBJ2-1	-
CASSQVNPGIGGYTF	TGCGCCAGCAGCCAAGTTAACCCAGGGATCGGAGGCTACACCTTC	-	TRBV4-3	TRBJ1-2	-
CASSGTSEGNEQFF	TGTGCCAGCAGCGGGACTAGCGAGGGTAATGAGCAGTTCTTC	TRBD2	TRBV7-8	TRBJ2-1	-
CASSELRNSPLHF	TGTGCCAGCAGTGAATTAAGGAATTCACCCCTCCACTTT	-	TRBV25-1	TRBJ1-6	few
CASSLIGGDTGELFF	TGTGCCAGCAGCTTAATCGGGGGAGACACCGGGGAGCTGTTTTTT	-	TRBV7-9	TRBJ2-2	few
CAISPGLKAGETQYF	TGTGCCATCAGTCCGGGACTAAAAGCAGGGGAGACCCAGTACTTC	TRBD2	TRBV10-3	TRBJ2-5	-
CASGQSSYNSPLHF	TGTGCCAGCGGTCAGAGCTCCTATAATTCACCCCTCCACTTT	-	TRBV6-1	TRBJ1-6	-
CASRTGGAQSYGYTF	TGTGCCAGCAGGACCGGGGGGGCGCAAAGCTATGGCTACACCTTC	-	TRBV28	TRBJ1-2	-
CASSPGAYGYTF	TGTGCCAGCAGTCCCGGCGCGTATGGCTACACCTTC	-	TRBV6-6	TRBJ1-2	few
CASSQDLYSLSYEQYF	TGCGCCAGCAGCCAAGACCTTTATAGCCTCTCCTACGAGCAGTACTTC	-	TRBV4-3	TRBJ2-7	-
CSVEIKGAGYTF	TGCAGCGTTGAGATAAAGGGGGCAGGCTACACCTTC	TRBD1	TRBV29-1	TRBJ1-2	-
CATSREAGVSVYGYTF	TGTGCCACCAGCAGGGAAGCAGGGGTCTCGGTTTATGGCTACACCTTC	-	TRBV15	TRBJ1-2	-
CSVAGQGVGEQYF	TGCAGCGTCGCGGGACAGGGGGTGGGAGAGCAGTACTTC	TRBD1	TRBV29-1	TRBJ2-7	-
CSVAKQGAGEQYF	TGCAGCGTCGCTAAACAGGGGGCAGGCGAGCAGTACTTC	TRBD1	TRBV29-1	TRBJ2-7	-